This T cell receptor (beta chain) was identified during a study of cytomegalovirus exposure and HLA in healthy donors. Study-level results: The authors enumerated 150 to 200 TCR beta chains as linked to cytomegalovirus. CMV antigen specificity was confirmed in vitro for a few CMV-associated chains.

Profiled with immunoSEQ multiplex PCR; TCRdb holds only in-frame clones, not every one. Of about 190,000 clones in the sample, about 80% are singletons; the top ten hold around 6.7%. A word on this clone: Its antigen is unknown.

The CDR3 has 15 amino acids. The trim removed 7 bases at V and 3 bases at J, leaving 11 bases unmatched. Germline V CDR1 and CDR2: MDHEN, SYDVKM. Sequences were obtained from PBMCs. This receptor was obtained from a man between 18 and 35 years old in good health and CMV-seropositive. The gene calls are TRBV28 and TRBJ2-5; the match to TRBD1 covers 7 bases. The CDR3 loop is CASTHGAGGEETQYF. DNA of the CDR3: TGTGCCAGCACCCACGGGGCAGGGGGTGAAGAGACCCAGTACTTC. The variable domain in full, with the rest retrieved from reference TRBV28 and TRBJ2-5, is DVKVTQSSRYLVKRTGEKVFLECVQDMDHENMFWYRQDPGLGLRLIYFSYDVKMKEKGDIPEGYSVSREKKERFSLILESASTNQTSMYLCASTHGAGGEETQYFGPGTRLLVL.